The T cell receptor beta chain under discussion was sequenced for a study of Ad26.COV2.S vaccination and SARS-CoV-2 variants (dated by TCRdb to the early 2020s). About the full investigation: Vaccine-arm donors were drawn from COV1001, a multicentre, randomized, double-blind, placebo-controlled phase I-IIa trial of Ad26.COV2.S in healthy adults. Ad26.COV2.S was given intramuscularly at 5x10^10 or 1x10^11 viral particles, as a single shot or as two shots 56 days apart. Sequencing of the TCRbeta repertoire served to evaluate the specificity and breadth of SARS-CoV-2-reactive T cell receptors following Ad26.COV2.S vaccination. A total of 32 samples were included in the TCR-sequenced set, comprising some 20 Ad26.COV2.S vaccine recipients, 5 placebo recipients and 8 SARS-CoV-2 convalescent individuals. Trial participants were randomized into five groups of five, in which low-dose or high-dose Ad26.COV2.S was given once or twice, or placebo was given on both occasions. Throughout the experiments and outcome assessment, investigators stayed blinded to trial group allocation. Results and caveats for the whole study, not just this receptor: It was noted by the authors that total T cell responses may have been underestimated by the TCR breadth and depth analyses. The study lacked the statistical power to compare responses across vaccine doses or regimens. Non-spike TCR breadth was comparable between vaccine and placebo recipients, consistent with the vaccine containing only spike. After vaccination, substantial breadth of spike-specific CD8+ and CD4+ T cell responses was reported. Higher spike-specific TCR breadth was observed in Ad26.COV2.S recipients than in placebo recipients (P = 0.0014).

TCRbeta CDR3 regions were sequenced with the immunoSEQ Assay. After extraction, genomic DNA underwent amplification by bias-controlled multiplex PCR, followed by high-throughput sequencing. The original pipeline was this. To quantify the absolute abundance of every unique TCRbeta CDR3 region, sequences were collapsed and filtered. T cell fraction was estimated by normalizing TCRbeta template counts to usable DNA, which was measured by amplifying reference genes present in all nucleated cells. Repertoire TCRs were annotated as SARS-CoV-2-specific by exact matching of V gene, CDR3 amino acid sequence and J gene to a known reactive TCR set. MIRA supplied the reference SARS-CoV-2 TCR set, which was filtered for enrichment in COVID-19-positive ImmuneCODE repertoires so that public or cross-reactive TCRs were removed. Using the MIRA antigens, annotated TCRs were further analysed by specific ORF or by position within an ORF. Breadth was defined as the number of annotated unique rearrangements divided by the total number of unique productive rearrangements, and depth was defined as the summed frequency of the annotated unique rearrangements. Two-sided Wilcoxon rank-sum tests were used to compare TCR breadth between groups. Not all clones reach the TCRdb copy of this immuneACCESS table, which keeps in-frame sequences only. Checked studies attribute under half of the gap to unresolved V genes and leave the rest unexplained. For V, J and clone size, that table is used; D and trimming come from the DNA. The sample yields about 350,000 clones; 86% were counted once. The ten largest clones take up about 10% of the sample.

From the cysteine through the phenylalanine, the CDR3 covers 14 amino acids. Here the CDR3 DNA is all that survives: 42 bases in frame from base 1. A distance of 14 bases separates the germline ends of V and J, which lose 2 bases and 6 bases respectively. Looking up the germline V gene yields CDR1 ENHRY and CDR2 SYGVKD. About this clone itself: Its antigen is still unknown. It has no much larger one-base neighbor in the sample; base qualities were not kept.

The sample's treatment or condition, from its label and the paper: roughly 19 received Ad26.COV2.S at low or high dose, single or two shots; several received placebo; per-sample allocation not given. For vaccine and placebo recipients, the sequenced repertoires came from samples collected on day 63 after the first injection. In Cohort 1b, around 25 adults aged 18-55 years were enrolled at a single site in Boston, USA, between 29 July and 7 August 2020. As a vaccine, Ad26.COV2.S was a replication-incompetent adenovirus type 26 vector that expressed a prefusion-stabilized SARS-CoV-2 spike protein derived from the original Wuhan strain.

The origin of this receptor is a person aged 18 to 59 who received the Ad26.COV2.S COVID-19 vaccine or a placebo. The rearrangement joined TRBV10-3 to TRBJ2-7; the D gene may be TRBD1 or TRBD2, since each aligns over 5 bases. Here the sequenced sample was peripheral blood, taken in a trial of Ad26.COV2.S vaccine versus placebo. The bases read TGTGCCATCAGTGAGGAGGGACCGTCTCTCGAGCAGTACTTC. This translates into CAISEEGPSLEQYF.